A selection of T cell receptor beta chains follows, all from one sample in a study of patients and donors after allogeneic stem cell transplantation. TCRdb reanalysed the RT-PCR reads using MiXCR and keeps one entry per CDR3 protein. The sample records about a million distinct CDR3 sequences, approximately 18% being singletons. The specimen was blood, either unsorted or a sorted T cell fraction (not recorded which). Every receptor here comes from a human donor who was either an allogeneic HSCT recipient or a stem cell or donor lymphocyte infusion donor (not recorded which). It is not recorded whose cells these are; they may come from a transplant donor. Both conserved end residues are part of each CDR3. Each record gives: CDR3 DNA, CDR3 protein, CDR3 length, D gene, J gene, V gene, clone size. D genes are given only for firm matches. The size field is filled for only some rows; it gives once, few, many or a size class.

CDR3 DNA: TGCAGTGCCCGGGGGCGGGGGATGTCCTATAATTCACCCCTCCACTTT
CDR3 protein: CSARGRGMSYNSPLHF
CDR3 length: 16
D gene: .
J gene: TRBJ1-6
V gene: TRBV20-1
clone size: few

CDR3 DNA: TGCAGTGCTGTTCCCCCGACTTTGAACAATGAGCAGTTCTTC
CDR3 protein: CSAVPPTLNNEQFF
CDR3 length: 14
D gene: .
J gene: TRBJ2-1
V gene: TRBV20-1
clone size: .

CDR3 DNA: TGTGCCAGCAGCTTAGATCAAGGACAGGGGCTTGAGGAGTACTTC
CDR3 protein: CASSLDQGQGLEEYF
CDR3 length: 15
D gene: TRBD1
J gene: TRBJ2-7
V gene: TRBV11-3
clone size: few

CDR3 DNA: TGCGCCAGCAGCCAAGTGGTAGCCATGAACACTGAAGCTTTCTTT
CDR3 protein: CASSQVVAMNTEAFF
CDR3 length: 15
D gene: .
J gene: TRBJ1-1
V gene: TRBV4-1
clone size: .

CDR3 DNA: TGTGCCAGCAGCTTTAGTGGGACCCGCTCCCAAGAGACCCAGTACTTC
CDR3 protein: CASSFSGTRSQETQYF
CDR3 length: 16
D gene: .
J gene: TRBJ2-5
V gene: TRBV7-8
clone size: .

CDR3 DNA: TGTGCCAGCAGCTTAGCCAGAAACCGCGATACGCAGTATTTT
CDR3 protein: CASSLARNRDTQYF
CDR3 length: 14
D gene: .
J gene: TRBJ2-3
V gene: TRBV7-2
clone size: .

CDR3 DNA: TGTGCCAGCAGTTTAATTTTCAATGAGCAGTTCTTC
CDR3 protein: CASSLIFNEQFF
CDR3 length: 12
D gene: .
J gene: TRBJ2-1
V gene: TRBV12-3/TRBV12-4
clone size: many

CDR3 DNA: TGTGCCACCAGCGAACCGGGACGGAAAAATCAGCCCCAGCATTTT
CDR3 protein: CATSEPGRKNQPQHF
CDR3 length: 15
D gene: .
J gene: TRBJ1-5
V gene: TRBV15
clone size: many

CDR3 DNA: TGCGCCAGCAGCTTTACCGGGACAGGGGGCTTAGAGACCCAGTACTTC
CDR3 protein: CASSFTGTGGLETQYF
CDR3 length: 16
D gene: TRBD1
J gene: TRBJ2-5
V gene: TRBV5-1
clone size: few

CDR3 DNA: TGTGCCAGCACCGACAGGGAGAGAGGAAACACCATATATTTT
CDR3 protein: CASTDRERGNTIYF
CDR3 length: 14
D gene: TRBD1
J gene: TRBJ1-3
V gene: TRBV6-2/TRBV6-3
clone size: few

CDR3 DNA: TGTGCCAGCAGCCAAATGGGCAGTTTGGATGAGCAGTTCTTC
CDR3 protein: CASSQMGSLDEQFF
CDR3 length: 14
D gene: .
J gene: TRBJ2-1
V gene: TRBV14
clone size: few

CDR3 DNA: TGCGCCAGCAGCCAAGACTTAGCGGGGGCTAGCAATCAGCCCCAGCATTTT
CDR3 protein: CASSQDLAGASNQPQHF
CDR3 length: 17
D gene: .
J gene: TRBJ1-5
V gene: TRBV4-3
clone size: few

CDR3 DNA: TGTGCCAGCAGTTCGGCCTCCCTCCTCGCTGAGCAGTACTTC
CDR3 protein: CASSSASLLAEQYF
CDR3 length: 14
D gene: .
J gene: TRBJ2-7
V gene: TRBV11-2
clone size: few

CDR3 DNA: TGCAGTGCTAGAGGGCTCCGGCGGGAGGGCACCGGGGAGCTGTTTTTT
CDR3 protein: CSARGLRREGTGELFF
CDR3 length: 16
D gene: TRBD2
J gene: TRBJ2-2
V gene: TRBV20-1
clone size: few

CDR3 DNA: TGTGCCACTCCTCCCTTGGTGCGCGGATCTTACAATGAGCAGTTCTTC
CDR3 protein: CATPPLVRGSYNEQFF
CDR3 length: 16
D gene: .
J gene: TRBJ2-1
V gene: TRBV12-3/TRBV12-4
clone size: .

CDR3 DNA: TGTGCCAGCAGCCAAGATCCCCCCACAGATACGCAGTATTTT
CDR3 protein: CASSQDPPTDTQYF
CDR3 length: 14
D gene: .
J gene: TRBJ2-3
V gene: TRBV4-2
clone size: few

CDR3 DNA: TGTGCCAGCAGCTCCCGACAGGGGTCCACTGAAGCTTTCTTT
CDR3 protein: CASSSRQGSTEAFF
CDR3 length: 14
D gene: TRBD1
J gene: TRBJ1-1
V gene: TRBV7-9
clone size: .

CDR3 DNA: TGCAGCGAAAACAGGGGACGTGAGCAGTTCTTC
CDR3 protein: CSENRGREQFF
CDR3 length: 11
D gene: TRBD1
J gene: TRBJ2-1
V gene: TRBV29-1
clone size: few

CDR3 DNA: TGTGCCAGCAGCTTAGCAGGGACAGGGGGACATCAGCCCCAGCATTTT
CDR3 protein: CASSLAGTGGHQPQHF
CDR3 length: 16
D gene: TRBD1
J gene: TRBJ1-5
V gene: TRBV7-9
clone size: .

CDR3 DNA: TGCGCCAGCAGCCGTCAGGGGGAGTCGGAGACCCAGTACTTC
CDR3 protein: CASSRQGESETQYF
CDR3 length: 14
D gene: TRBD1
J gene: TRBJ2-5
V gene: TRBV5-1
clone size: .

CDR3 DNA: TGTGCCAGCAACTCGGGGGGACTAGACTACGAGCAGTACTTC
CDR3 protein: CASNSGGLDYEQYF
CDR3 length: 14
D gene: TRBD2
J gene: TRBJ2-7
V gene: TRBV12-3/TRBV12-4
clone size: few

CDR3 DNA: TGCGCCAGCAGCTTTAGCGGGAGGGGCTACGAGCAGTACTTC
CDR3 protein: CASSFSGRGYEQYF
CDR3 length: 14
D gene: TRBD2
J gene: TRBJ2-7
V gene: TRBV5-1
clone size: few

CDR3 DNA: TGTGCCAGCAGTGAAAGGCGGGGCCCCACAGATACGCAGTATTTT
CDR3 protein: CASSERRGPTDTQYF
CDR3 length: 15
D gene: .
J gene: TRBJ2-3
V gene: TRBV2
clone size: few

CDR3 DNA: TGTGCCAGCAGTCAACTACTGGAGCAGTTCTTC
CDR3 protein: CASSQLLEQFF
CDR3 length: 11
D gene: .
J gene: TRBJ2-1
V gene: TRBV12-3/TRBV12-4
clone size: few

CDR3 DNA: TGCAGTGCCCCAACTCCCAGGGGCTTCACTGAAGCTTTCTTT
CDR3 protein: CSAPTPRGFTEAFF
CDR3 length: 14
D gene: .
J gene: TRBJ1-1
V gene: TRBV20-1
clone size: few

CDR3 DNA: TGTGCCAGCACCCCGGGACTAGATACCATGGGGCAGTTCTTC
CDR3 protein: CASTPGLDTMGQFF
CDR3 length: 14
D gene: TRBD2
J gene: TRBJ2-1
V gene: TRBV14
clone size: few

CDR3 DNA: TGCAGCGTTGAAGATAGGGGCAGGACCTTCAACACTGAAGCTTTCTTT
CDR3 protein: CSVEDRGRTFNTEAFF
CDR3 length: 16
D gene: .
J gene: TRBJ1-1
V gene: TRBV29-1
clone size: .

CDR3 DNA: TGTGCCAGCAGAGTTAGCGGGAGGCCTCGGGCAGAAGAGACCCAGTACTTC
CDR3 protein: CASRVSGRPRAEETQYF
CDR3 length: 17
D gene: TRBD2
J gene: TRBJ2-5
V gene: TRBV6-1
clone size: few

CDR3 DNA: TGTGCCAGCAGCTTAGGTGTTAAGCTGTCCACCGGGGAGCTGTTTTTT
CDR3 protein: CASSLGVKLSTGELFF
CDR3 length: 16
D gene: .
J gene: TRBJ2-2
V gene: TRBV7-2
clone size: .